Following are 18 T cell receptor beta chains from one sample sequenced in a study of CXCR3-negative and CXCR3-positive naive CD8 T cells. Study-wide results and caveats: Higher TRB CDR3 hydrophobicity marked CXCR3-positive naive cells relative to CXCR3-negative naive cells.

Their recognized antigens are unknown. TRB cDNA was prepared as libraries by UMI-labeled 5' RACE. TCRdb reprocessed the 5' RACE reads and keeps a single row for each CDR3 protein, giving no DNA. The ten most abundant clones cover 0.41% of a sample with some 150,000 distinct CDR3 sequences. The sequencing input was naive CXCR3+ CD8+ T cells from blood. As to subset: CD45RO-CCR7+CD27+CD95- naive CD8+ T cells expressing CXCR3 (TNR3+). These receptors were collected from a human donor in good health. Some clones in this sample may be carry-over from other donors' samples.

The chain employs TRBV7-9 and TRBJ2-2. Germline V CDR1 and CDR2: SEHNR, FQNEAQ (reference sequence). The CDR3 length is 15 residues. The CDR3 here is CASSLEAANTGELFF.

The rearrangement links TRBV7-7 to TRBJ2-7; TCRdb's D call of TRBD2 is untestable without DNA. Germline assignment: CDR1 SSHAT and CDR2 FNYEAQ (reference sequence). The CDR3 runs to 15 residues. CDR3 in amino acids: CASSQGPSELYEQYF.

V is TRBV7-8 and J is TRBJ2-3. The germline V gene has CDR1 SGHVS and CDR2 FQNEAQ. There are 14 residues in the CDR3. CDR3 loop: CASSLRKGTDTQYF.

The rearrangement links TRBV28 to TRBJ1-5. CDR1 is MDHEN and CDR2 is SYDVKM in the germline V gene. This CDR3 has 13 residues. The CDR3 protein is CASSPKGNQPQHF.

The chain carries TRBV5-1 and TRBJ2-5; checking the TCRdb D call of TRBD2 is not possible without DNA. Germline V gene sequence: CDR1 SGHRS, CDR2 YFSETQ. The CDR3 runs 14 residues. CDR3 in amino acids: CASSLGASQETQYF.

The rearrangement uses TRBV7-6 and TRBJ2-4; TCRdb calls TRBD2, which cannot be checked without DNA. Germline V gives CDR1 SGHVS, CDR2 FNYEAQ. The CDR3 covers 16 residues. CDR3 region: CASSLGTEDAKNIQYF.

This rearrangement joins TRBV6-5 to TRBJ2-7; TCRdb lists TRBD2, though no DNA is available to test this call. CDR1 MNHEY and CDR2 SVGAGI come from the germline V gene. The CDR3 has 14 residues. The CDR3 is CASSYRRGDHEQYF.

The genes are TRBV5-1 and TRBJ2-1; TCRdb's D gene call, TRBD1, goes unchecked for lack of DNA. Germline loops: CDR1 SGHRS, CDR2 YFSETQ. The CDR3 loop spans 14 amino acids. CDR3 region: CASSLGQGPDEQFF.

V is TRBV4-1 and J is TRBJ2-7; absent DNA, TCRdb's TRBD2 call cannot be checked. Per the germline V gene, CDR1 is MGHRA and CDR2 is YSYEKL. This CDR3 has 16 residues. This chain's CDR3 is CASSYTPGTSWDEQYF.

The rearrangement links TRBV7-8 to TRBJ1-1; as DNA is missing, the TRBD1 call by TCRdb cannot be tested. This CDR3 region has 15 residues. The germline V gene encodes CDR1 SGHVS and CDR2 FQNEAQ. The CDR3 reads CASSYQDRVNTEAFF. The entire variable domain, with the rest obtained from reference TRBV7-8 and TRBJ1-1, is as follows: GAGVSQSPRYKVAKRGQDVALRCDPISGHVSLFWYQQALGQGPEFLTYFQNEAQLDKSGLPSDRFFAERPEGSVSTLKIQRTQQEDSAVYLCASSYQDRVNTEAFFGQGTRLTVV.

The chain uses TRBV12-3 or TRBV12-4 and TRBJ1-3. The CDR3 is made up of 15 amino acids. This CDR3 reads CASSFSGPSGNTIYF.

The chain employs TRBV4-1 and TRBJ2-1. In germline, CDR1 is MGHRA, CDR2 YSYEKL. The CDR3 spans 14 residues. CDR3 sequence reads: CASSQKLGYNEQFF.

The rearrangement uses TRBV12-3 or TRBV12-4 and TRBJ1-6; with no DNA, the TCRdb D assignment of TRBD1 cannot be verified. The CDR3 consists of 15 residues. CDR3 sequence reads: CASSYSGEFGSPLHF.

The genes are TRBV7-9 and TRBJ2-5; checking the TCRdb D call of TRBD2 is not possible without DNA. Germline V gene sequence: CDR1 SEHNR, CDR2 FQNEAQ (reference sequence). This CDR3 region has 14 residues. The chain's CDR3 is CASSLGGIEETQYF.

V and J are TRBV7-8 and TRBJ1-2; TCRdb's D call, TRBD1, is unchecked because there is no DNA. This CDR3 contains 18 residues. Per germline, CDR1 SGHVS and CDR2 FQNEAQ. This CDR3 is CASSSYEASGHRRYGYTF.

The chain has TRBV28 and TRBJ2-7; checking the TCRdb D call of TRBD2 is not possible without DNA. CDR1 is MDHEN and CDR2 is SYDVKM in the germline V gene. This CDR3 is 15 amino acids long. The CDR3 spells CASSSLAAFRGEQYF.

The V gene is TRBV12-3 or TRBV12-4, the J gene TRBJ2-1; TCRdb calls TRBD2, which cannot be checked without DNA. This CDR3 has 12 amino acids. CDR3 region: CASTLGVNEQFF.

V gene TRBV6-2 or TRBV6-3 combines with J gene TRBJ2-5; the TCRdb D gene call, TRBD2, has no DNA to confirm it. This CDR3 region has 15 residues. Germline V gene sequence: CDR1 MNHEY, CDR2 SVGEGT. The CDR3 spells CASSYWGGVEETQYF.